This T cell receptor beta chain was sequenced in a study of blood T cell repertoires in COVID-19. Sequencing was performed with immunoSEQ multiplex PCR; in TCRdb, only in-frame clones are kept and a portion is missing. The repertoire holds around 200,000 clones, with approximately 85% as singletons. Trimming cost V 5 bases and J 4 bases; bases outside gene matches: 8. Germline CDR1 and CDR2: SQVTM and ANQGSEA. The CDR3 consists of 14 residues. The sequence was obtained from a human donor with active or convalescent COVID-19. The donor label of this sample is uncertain. The sequenced sample was peripheral blood. This chain uses TRBV29-1 with TRBJ1-2, with 9 bases identical to TRBD1. CDR3 coding DNA: TGCAGCGTTACTCGACAGGGGGGAGGCTATGGCTACACCTTC. The encoded protein is CSVTRQGGGYGYTF.